This is a list of T cell receptor beta chains from one sample in a study of blood T cell repertoires in COVID-19. Generated by immunoSEQ multiplex PCR, the TCRdb table keeps only in-frame clones and is missing some. Of approximately 250,000 clones in the sample, roughly 90% were seen once. The source material was peripheral blood. The receptor set was obtained from a young man who had recovered from COVID-19. The CDR3 runs from the conserved cysteine through the conserved F or W. Size values are once, few and many counts, or a class for expanded clones, and some rows have none.

>TRBV7-5|TRBJ2-7|NA
CAKQTGTYEQYF
>TRBV6-5|TRBJ2-3|NA
CASRLQGADTDTQYF
>TRBV12-3/TRBV12-4|TRBJ1-1|medium-sized
CASSSGPNTEAFF
>TRBV29-1|TRBJ1-2|few
CSGRRSDGYTF
>TRBV6-5|TRBJ1-5|once
CASRQGLGNQPQHF
>TRBV11-2|TRBJ2-2|once
CASNQWWRGVSTGELFF
>TRBV5-4|TRBJ2-5|once
CASSLQETQYF
>TRBV27|TRBJ1-1|NA
CASSSGTGGDTEAFF
>TRBV19|TRBJ2-3|NA
CASGEGSGGARDTQYF
>TRBV28|TRBJ2-1|NA
CASSIRGREQFF
>TRBV6-5|TRBJ2-7|NA
CASGTAGDSYEQYF
>TRBV5-1|TRBJ1-6|once
CASRGTGDNSPLHF
>TRBV10-3|TRBJ2-1|NA
CAISESGSGGANEQFF
>TRBV7-9|TRBJ2-2|few
CASSLRPGIGFLNTGELFF
>TRBV9|TRBJ1-1|NA
CASSVGDRGLGTEAFF
>TRBV9|TRBJ1-1|NA
CASSAQMNTEAFF
>TRBV6-6|TRBJ1-3|few
CASSYKPGLSGNTIYF
>TRBV5-1|TRBJ1-1|NA
CASSLGPEGGPEAFF
>TRBV5-8|TRBJ1-1|NA
CASSHQGPTEAFF
>TRBV5-1|TRBJ1-2|NA
CASSLNRGNRSDYGYTF
>TRBV9|TRBJ2-3|NA
CASSVQTTSDTQYF
>TRBV19|TRBJ1-3|NA
CASSPIFQGSGNTIYF
>TRBV2|TRBJ2-7|NA
CASTYSHDSSSYYEQYF
>TRBV15|TRBJ1-4|NA
CATSRDRGVGEKLFF
>TRBV6-5|TRBJ1-1|NA
CASSYSIGVMNTEAFF
>TRBV7-2|TRBJ1-5|NA
CASSAWTGSFQPQHF
>TRBV5-1|TRBJ1-1|NA
CASSFRTENTEAFF
>TRBV5-1|TRBJ2-3|NA
CASSFRGGGGDTQYF
>TRBV7-2|TRBJ2-7|NA
CASSYRTGGDYEQYF
>TRBV2|TRBJ1-2|NA
CASRSTWWQGDYGYTF
>TRBV7-9|TRBJ2-2|NA
CASSSELAGWSTGELFF
>TRBV6-5|TRBJ1-1|NA
CASRMSGGGWTEAFF
>TRBV7-2|TRBJ1-5|NA
CASSFWANQPQHF
>TRBV5-6|TRBJ2-5|NA
CASQGGGGTRRETQYF